The 20 T cell receptor beta chains given below trace back to one sample, sequenced in a study of blood T cell repertoires in COVID-19. Produced via immunoSEQ multiplex PCR; TCRdb's table is partial and in-frame only. Seen here are approximately 200,000 clones, approximately 85% observed once, and the top ten hold around 8.6%. Sequencing input: PBMCs or T cells enriched from blood (not recorded which). All receptors come from a woman aged 30 to 39 who had recovered from COVID-19.

The chain carries TRBV11-2 and TRBJ1-6; a possible D gene is TRBD1 (5 bases). The CDR3 is made up of 16 amino acids. Germline loops: CDR1 SGHAT, CDR2 FQNNGV. V gave up 2 bases and J gave up 5 bases, with 13 bases separating them. CDR3 sequence (DNA): TGTGCCAGCAGCTTAAATACCGGGGGGAATAATTCACCCCTCCACTTT. Amino acid sequence: CASSLNTGGNNSPLHF.

The CDR3 here is CTSSQGAGSLYEQYF. The CDR3 nucleotides are TGCACCAGCAGCCAAGGGGCGGGAAGCCTCTACGAGCAGTACTTC. The gene calls are TRBV1 and TRBJ2-7; the table's TRBD2 call for D was not verified on the DNA. TRBV1 is labeled a pseudogene. The CDR3 spans 15 residues.

The rearrangement links TRBV7-3 to TRBJ2-2; 8 bases are shared with TRBD1. V lost 5 bases and J lost 4; bases outside the gene matches: 9. Germline V CDR1 and CDR2: SGHTA, FQGTGA. The CDR3 loop spans 16 amino acids. Here the CDR3 reads CASSPTGGYGTGELFF. CDR3 nucleotides: TGTGCCAGCAGCCCTACAGGGGGATATGGCACCGGGGAGCTGTTTTTT.

CDR3 sequence reads: CSVTGQGAGELFF. The CDR3 bases are TGCAGCGTCACGGGACAGGGGGCCGGGGAGCTGTTTTTT. This sequence joins TRBV29-1 and TRBJ2-2, with 11 nucleotides matching TRBD1. J was trimmed by 6 bases and V by 6 bases; bases with no gene match: 3. Germline CDR1 and CDR2: SQVTM and ANQGSEA. The CDR3 sequence is 13 residues long.

CDR3: CASGGAGGETNEKLFF. The CDR3 nucleotides read TGTGCCAGCGGGGGGGCCGGTGGGGAAACTAATGAAAAACTGTTTTTT. The chain carries TRBV7-9 and TRBJ1-4; TRBD1 might be the D (6 bases). The ends were cut back, 8 bases at V and 1 base at J, with 17 bases in the middle. This CDR3 has 16 amino acids. The V gene's germline CDR1 is SEHNR and CDR2 FQNEAQ (reference sequence).

J is TRBJ2-5 and V is TRBV7-8, with 7 bases that match TRBD2. Germline CDR1 is SGHVS and CDR2 is FQNEAQ. V trimming: 5 bases; J trimming: 3 bases; junction bases outside the gene matches: 3. This CDR3 is 13 amino acids long. The CDR3 spells CASSPLAEETQYF. CDR3 coding DNA: TGTGCCAGCAGCCCTCTAGCGGAAGAGACCCAGTACTTC.

There are a few counts of this clone. The CDR3 DNA is TGTGCCAGCAGCGACTGGACAGGGGGCGGAGATGGCTACACCTTC. Its protein is CASSDWTGGGDGYTF. This rearrangement joins TRBV6-5 to TRBJ1-2, with TRBD1 matching over 11 bases. CDR1 is MNHEY and CDR2 is SVGAGI in the germline V gene. The V gene end was trimmed by 6 bases and the J gene end by 6 bases; junction bases not matched to a gene: 9. CDR3 length: 15 amino acids.

The chain recombines TRBV11-2 with TRBJ2-1; the D gene is possibly TRBD1 (7 bases). V was clipped by 4 bases and J by 2 bases, with 15 bases between them. The germline gives CDR1 SGHAT, CDR2 FQNNGV. The CDR3 is made up of 16 amino acids. The CDR3 loop reads CASSSQTGRTYNEQFF. CDR3 DNA: TGTGCCAGCAGCTCGCAGACAGGGAGGACCTACAATGAGCAGTTCTTC.

The gene calls are TRBV24-1 and TRBJ2-7; maybe TRBD2 (6 bases). Germline V gene lookup returns CDR1 KGHDR and CDR2 SFDVKD. The CDR3 is 13 amino acids. Trimming stripped 7 bases from V and 3 bases from J, with 12 bases between. CDR3 loop: CATSPSGDYEQYF. The CDR3 DNA sequence: TGTGCCACCAGCCCCTCGGGGGACTACGAGCAGTACTTC.

V usage is TRBV24-1 and J usage is TRBJ2-7; 8 bases are a match to TRBD1. Trimming cost V 4 bases and J 0 bases; bases outside gene matches: 7. Germline values: CDR1 KGHDR, CDR2 SFDVKD. CDR3 length: 16 residues. The CDR3 DNA reads as TGTGCCACCAGTGACCCAACAGACAGGGGCTCCTACGAGCAGTACTTC. Translated, it gives CATSDPTDRGSYEQYF.

The genes are TRBV2 and TRBJ1-1; 8 nucleotides align to TRBD1. Germline V gene lookup returns CDR1 SNHLY and CDR2 FYNNEI. With V trimmed by 7 bases and J by 5 bases, 9 bases remained unmatched. The CDR3 consists of 14 residues. The CDR3 coding sequence is TGTGCCAGCATGGGGACAGGTACATATACTGAAGCTTTCTTT. It is translated as CASMGTGTYTEAFF.

The V and J genes are TRBV29-1 and TRBJ2-7; the D gene is possibly TRBD2 (5 bases). The V and J ends lost 7 bases and 4 bases respectively, with 14 bases between them. Germline V gene sequence: CDR1 SQVTM, CDR2 ANQGSEA. The length of the CDR3 is 12 residues. The CDR3 DNA reads as TGCAGCGCCGAGGGCTCAGATTACGAGCAGTACTTC. Protein sequence: CSAEGSDYEQYF.

CDR3 sequence (DNA): TGTGCCAGCAGCTTACAGGGAGGGGAAGGATCACCCCTCCACTTT. It codes for CASSLQGGEGSPLHF. The chain carries TRBV7-3 and TRBJ1-6, with D possibly being TRBD1 (5 bases). Germline CDR1 reads SGHTA; CDR2 reads FQGTGA. The CDR3 sequence is 15 residues long. The V end lost 2 bases, the J end lost 10 bases, and 15 bases lay between the germline ends.

The CDR3 loop is CASSGTGWDYGYTF. DNA for the CDR3: TGTGCCAGCAGTGGCACAGGGTGGGACTATGGCTACACCTTC. The chain recombines TRBV28 with TRBJ1-2, with TRBD1 as a possible D gene (6 bases). This CDR3 has 14 residues. Trimming shortened V by 5 bases and J by 3 bases, and 13 bases separated the two germline ends. Germline V CDR1 and CDR2: MDHEN, SYDVKM.

This clone was detected a few times. The chain recombines TRBV6-5 with TRBJ1-2, with D possibly being TRBD1 (5 bases). CDR3 length: 13 amino acids. In germline, CDR1 is MNHEY, CDR2 SVGAGI. V lost 10 bases, J lost 6 bases, and 18 bases lay in between. CDR3 residues: CAISTDPRHGYTF. As DNA, the CDR3 is TGTGCCATTTCGACAGACCCGAGGCATGGCTACACCTTC.

This sequence joins TRBV2 and TRBJ1-1, with 7 bases aligning to TRBD1. CDR1 is SNHLY and CDR2 is FYNNEI in the germline V gene. The CDR3 has 15 residues. V lost 6 bases to trimming and J lost 3 bases; unmatched junction nucleotides: 10. The CDR3 loop reads CASSNSGGWDTEAFF. The CDR3 bases are TGTGCCAGCAGCAATTCAGGGGGATGGGACACTGAAGCTTTCTTT. The full variable domain, rest sourced from reference TRBV2 and TRBJ1-1, is EPEVTQTPSHQVTQMGQEVILRCVPISNHLYFYWYRQILGQKVEFLVSFYNNEISEKSEIFDDQFSVERPDGSNFTLKIRSTKLEDSAMYFCASSNSGGWDTEAFFGQGTRLTVV.

The chain joins TRBV28 to TRBJ2-7, with 13 bases lining up with TRBD2. With V trimmed by 5 bases and J by 2 bases, 3 bases remained unmatched. Germline assignment: CDR1 MDHEN and CDR2 SYDVKM. The CDR3 runs to 15 residues. The CDR3 spells CASSPGLAGAYEQYF. In nucleotides, the CDR3 is TGTGCCAGCAGTCCAGGACTAGCGGGAGCCTACGAGCAGTACTTC. Together with reference TRBV28 and TRBJ2-7, the CDR3 gives the full variable domain: DVKVTQSSRYLVKRTGEKVFLECVQDMDHENMFWYRQDPGLGLRLIYFSYDVKMKEKGDIPEGYSVSREKKERFSLILESASTNQTSMYLCASSPGLAGAYEQYFGPGTRLTVT.

This clone was detected only once. V usage is TRBV18 and J usage is TRBJ2-3, with 12 nucleotides matching TRBD2. Germline V CDR1 and CDR2: KGHSH, LQKENI. Unmatched junction bases numbered 6, after V lost 5 bases and J lost 3 bases. The CDR3 totals 16 residues. The CDR3 DNA reads as TGTGCCAGCTCAACCACTAGCGGGAGGATGACAGATACGCAGTATTTT. The encoded protein is CASSTTSGRMTDTQYF.

The rearrangement uses TRBV19 and TRBJ2-6; D may be TRBD1 (6 bases). Germline lookup yields CDR1 LNHDA and CDR2 SQIVND (reference sequence). V lost 9 bases and J lost 0, with 21 bases in between. The CDR3 has 18 amino acids. The DNA of the CDR3 is TGTGCCAGCTGGGGGTGGCAGGGGAAGAACTCTGGGGCCAACGTCCTGACTTTC. It translates to CASWGWQGKNSGANVLTF. Combining the CDR3 with reference TRBV19 and TRBJ2-6 gives the whole variable domain DGGITQSPKYLFRKEGQNVTLSCEQNLNHDAMYWYRQDPGQGLRLIYYSQIVNDFQKGDIAEGYSVSREKKESFPLTVTSAQKNPTAFYLCASWGWQGKNSGANVLTFGAGSRLTVL.

The chain has TRBV5-5 and TRBJ1-1; TRBD1 agrees at 9 bases. The CDR3 sequence is 14 residues long. V lost 1 base and J lost 5; bases outside the gene matches: 3. Germline V gives CDR1 SGHKS, CDR2 YYEKEE (reference sequence). CDR3 sequence: CASSLLGQGTEAFF. CDR3 DNA sequence: TGTGCCAGCAGCTTGCTCGGACAGGGGACTGAAGCTTTCTTT. Supplemented by reference TRBV5-5 and TRBJ1-1, the full variable domain reads DAGVTQSPTHLIKTRGQQVTLRCSPISGHKSVSWYQQVLGQGPQFIFQYYEKEERGRGNFPDRFSARQFPNYSSELNVNALLLGDSALYLCASSLLGQGTEAFFGQGTRLTVV.